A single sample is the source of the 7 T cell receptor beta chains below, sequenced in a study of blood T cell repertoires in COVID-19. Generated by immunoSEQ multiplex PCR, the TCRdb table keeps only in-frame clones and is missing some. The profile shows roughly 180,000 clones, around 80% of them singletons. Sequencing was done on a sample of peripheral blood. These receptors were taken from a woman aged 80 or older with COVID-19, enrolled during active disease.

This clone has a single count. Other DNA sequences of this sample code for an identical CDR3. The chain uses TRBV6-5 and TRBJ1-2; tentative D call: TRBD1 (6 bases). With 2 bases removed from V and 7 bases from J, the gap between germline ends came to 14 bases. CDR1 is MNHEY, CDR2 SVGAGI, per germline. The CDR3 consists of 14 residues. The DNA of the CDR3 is TGTGCCAGCAGTTACCCGCAGGGGAGAGGTGGCTACACCTTC. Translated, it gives CASSYPQGRGGYTF.

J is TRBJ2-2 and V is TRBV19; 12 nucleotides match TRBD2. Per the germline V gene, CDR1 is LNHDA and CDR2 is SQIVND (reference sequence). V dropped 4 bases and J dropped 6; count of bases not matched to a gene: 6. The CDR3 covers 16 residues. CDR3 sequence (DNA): TGTGCCAGTAGTAAGACTAGCGGGGGTATCGCCGGGGAGCTGTTTTTT. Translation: CASSKTSGGIAGELFF.

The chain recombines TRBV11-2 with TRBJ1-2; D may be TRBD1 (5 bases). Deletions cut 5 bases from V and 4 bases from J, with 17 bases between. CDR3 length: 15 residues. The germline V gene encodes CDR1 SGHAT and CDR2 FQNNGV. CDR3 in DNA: TGTGCCAGCAGCGTTAGTAGGGGTTGGGGCTATGGCTACACCTTC. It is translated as CASSVSRGWGYGYTF.

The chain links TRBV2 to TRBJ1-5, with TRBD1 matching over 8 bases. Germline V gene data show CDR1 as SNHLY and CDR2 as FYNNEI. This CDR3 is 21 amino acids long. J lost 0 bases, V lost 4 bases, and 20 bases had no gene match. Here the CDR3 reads CASSVEVGARGPVYSNQPQHF. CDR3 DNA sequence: TGTGCCAGCAGTGTCGAGGTAGGAGCCAGGGGGCCCGTCTATAGCAATCAGCCCCAGCATTTT.

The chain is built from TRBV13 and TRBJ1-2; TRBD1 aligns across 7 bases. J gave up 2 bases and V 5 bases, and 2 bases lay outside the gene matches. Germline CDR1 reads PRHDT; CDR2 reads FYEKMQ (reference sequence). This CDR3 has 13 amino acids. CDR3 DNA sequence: TGTGCCAGCAGCAGGACAGGAAACTATGGCTACACCTTC. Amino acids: CASSRTGNYGYTF. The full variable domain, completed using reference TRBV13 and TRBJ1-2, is AAGVIQSPRHLIKEKRETATLKCYPIPRHDTVYWYQQGPGQDPQFLISFYEKMQSDKGSIPDRFSAQQFSDYHSELNMSSLELGDSALYFCASSRTGNYGYTFGSGTRLTVV.

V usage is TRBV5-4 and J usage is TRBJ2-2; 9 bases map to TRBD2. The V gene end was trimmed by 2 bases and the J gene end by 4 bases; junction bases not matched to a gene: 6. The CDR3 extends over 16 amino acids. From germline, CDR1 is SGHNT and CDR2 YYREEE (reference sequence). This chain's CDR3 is CASSFGRGGSTGELFF. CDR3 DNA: TGTGCCAGCAGCTTTGGGCGGGGGGGCAGCACCGGGGAGCTGTTTTTT.

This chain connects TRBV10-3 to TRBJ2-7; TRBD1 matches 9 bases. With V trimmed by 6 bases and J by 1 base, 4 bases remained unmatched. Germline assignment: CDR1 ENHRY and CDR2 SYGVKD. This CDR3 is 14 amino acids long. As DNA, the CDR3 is TGTGCCATCAGGGCGGGACAGGGATCCTACGAGCAGTACTTC. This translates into CAIRAGQGSYEQYF.